This TCR beta chain came from a study of blood T cell repertoires in COVID-19 (dated by TCRdb to between 2020 and 2021). For the study in its entirety: The collaborator samples originated in the United States, Italy and Spain and spanned the acute and convalescent phases of COVID-19. The material from the prospective study consisted of cDNA or gDNA derived from T cells, B-cell-depleted T cells, or PBMCs. Subjects who had been exposed to COVID-19, were actively infected with it, or had recovered from it provided the deeply sampled blood TCRbeta repertoires that made up the dataset. A freely available public database, intended as a resource for researchers studying the immune response to SARS-CoV-2, is where the repertoires were released. The samples were drawn from the first 160 participants of the ongoing ImmuneRACE study and from 1,200 or so subjects provided by 6 global collaborators. Nearly every sample came with metadata listing a de-identified subject ID, COVID-19 status, age in years and sex. Where available, HLA class I and class II types were obtained from metadata supplied by the sample provider rather than from assay-based typing.

On this clone: Its recognized antigen is unknown. No much larger clonotype is one base removed from it; base qualities were not supplied.

General study outcomes and caveats: The quantity of clinical and demographic metadata differed by source and by participant and was supplied without curation.

V has 6 bases trimmed and J has 2 bases trimmed; junction bases matching no gene number 3. Spanning cysteine to phenylalanine, the CDR3 consists of 14 amino acids. The only DNA kept is the CDR3, 42 bases in frame from the first base. The germline V gene (reference sequence) specifies MNHNY as CDR1 and SVGAGI as CDR2. In Seattle, one collaborating source enrolled patients while the infection was active and tracked those patients longitudinally over the course of disease. Collaborating institutions collected whole blood in K2EDTA tubes following their own protocols. For TCRbeta analysis, collaborator samples were shipped as frozen whole blood, as isolated PBMCs, or as DNA extracted from either sample type. TCRbeta CDR3 regions were amplified from genomic DNA using the immunoSEQ Assay, a bias-controlled multiplex PCR. From the authors' description of their analysis: The number of nucleated cells in each sample was estimated from the amplification of reference gene primers within the assay. To quantify the absolute abundance of each unique TCRbeta CDR3 rearrangement, sequence reads were collapsed and filtered. For each sample, productive Simpson clonality was calculated as the square root of Simpson's diversity index across productive rearrangements. This immuneACCESS table, as held by TCRdb, lists in-frame sequences with V and J called but not all clones. Of the missing ones, under half trace to an unresolved V gene in checked studies; the others have no known cause. That table is the source of V, J and clone size, and D and trimming were worked out from the DNA. This sample holds around 68,000 clones; 75% to 90% were observed only once. Of the sample, approximately 17% falls within the top ten clones.

Recombination connected TRBV6-6 to TRBJ1-3, with TRBD1 matching 8 junction bases. The clonotype comes from a man aged 40-49 years with COVID-19, enrolled during active disease. Sequenced sample: peripheral blood. CDR3 region: CASSQQGAGNTIYF. The nucleotide sequence reads as follows: TGTGCCAGCAGCCAACAGGGGGCTGGAAACACCATATATTTT.